This is a list of T cell receptor beta chains from one sample in a study of T cells in Graves' hyperthyroidism and ophthalmopathy. Using its own MiXCR run on the multiplex PCR reads, TCRdb lists one record per CDR3 protein. The table has 280,000 or so distinct CDR3 sequences, over 12% seen once. Sequenced input: blood. The receptors originated from a woman in her fifties or sixties with Graves' hyperthyroidism that later progressed to Graves' ophthalmopathy. The CDR3 runs from the conserved cysteine through the conserved F or W.

TRBV10-3	CATQRQRGNYEQYF
TRBV20-1	CSARDRIAGGAEEQFF
TRBV7-8	CASSFLAAGSYEQYF
TRBV6-1	CASRTATLAKNIQYF
TRBV12-3/TRBV12-4	CASSQDFFSETQYF
TRBV18	CASSRGVNVLTF
TRBV7-3	CASSLTSGRHSGQPQHF
TRBV5-1	CASSLGMGTASYGYTF
TRBV6-1	CASSGWGQGGTGELFF
TRBV3-1	CASSQDGTPNEKLFF
TRBV6-1	CASSEINSNQPQHF
TRBV20-1	CSAISGTNSYEQYF
TRBV10-3	CAISAQQGSEQFF
TRBV6-4	CASSDGAVLGTDTQYF
TRBV7-9	CASSLISGGRYEQYF
TRBV7-2	CASSYRTSGFQETQYF
TRBV28	CASSFGPHLLNTEAFF
TRBV28	CASQLQSLYEQYF
TRBV3-1	CASSQISWGFYEQYF
TRBV11-2	CASSHTGVGGYTF
TRBV5-6	CASSLGTGVYVNTEAFF
TRBV19	CASTETGDGYGYTF
TRBV5-5	CASSGPGTGYNEQFF
TRBV5-1	CASSSGLHVDTQYF
TRBV5-1	CASSQPGLAGTFLYNEQFF
TRBV18	CASQYQGGTEAFF
TRBV15	CATSRQGMADTQYF
TRBV20-1	CSARTDYSNQPQHF
TRBV24-1	CATKKSQWEGGDHNEQFF
TRBV24-1	CATSGGVGTGYNEQFF
TRBV5-1	CASSGQGALGDTQYF
TRBV5-1	CASSLGQSTDTQYF
TRBV28	CASSLLGPPGAGRQFF
TRBV6-1	CASSESQGHEQYF
TRBV6-5	CASSYSGTYEQYF
TRBV6-5	CASSYSNNQPQHF
TRBV11-2	CASSSDRTTDTQYF
TRBV5-1	CASSLGGEAFF
TRBV9	CASSVGRQKETQYF
TRBV27	CASSPRDSNQPQHF
TRBV5-1	CASSPKTSGPDTQYF
TRBV6-1	CASRELAGHSYEQYF
TRBV6-1	CASSDPGGQGLNEQFF
TRBV9	CASSAGTGVTEAFF
TRBV24-1	CATSDLSGAGSSYNEQFF
TRBV5-6	CASSPQVAHSPLHF
TRBV12-3/TRBV12-4	CASSPRRMYNEQFF
TRBV12-3/TRBV12-4	CASSLSPAASYGYTF
TRBV20-1	CSGNNRPPPLAGALNEQFF
TRBV6-1	CASTDHQPQHF
TRBV7-9	CASSNDGTGELFF
TRBV5-1	CASSAQSGVSGGEQFF
TRBV12-3/TRBV12-4	CASSLGFGSKSYEQYF
TRBV19	CASAQGEAFF
TRBV7-7	CASSSTSGKNTGELFF
TRBV27	CAGSTILTTGGETNTGELFF
TRBV28	CASSPPGFGYGYTF
TRBV11-2	CASTKFGSDTGELFF
TRBV5-1	CASADKLDTQYF